This TCR beta chain was observed in a study of T cells in Graves' hyperthyroidism and ophthalmopathy. Turning to the study itself: Before treatment of any kind, peripheral blood was taken at initial diagnosis.

RNA transcripts were the template for amplifying TCR beta CDR3 regions. HTBI primers were the set used in a first-round RT-PCR of the TCR CDR3. TCRdb passed the multiplex PCR reads through MiXCR, listing each CDR3 protein once. The repertoire includes over 450,000 distinct CDR3 sequences, 13% to 15% of them detected once, and 15% to 20% sits in the top ten. This clonotype came up many times. In germline, CDR1 is LGHDT, CDR2 YNNKEL (reference sequence). The CDR3 is 12 amino acids. Trimming took 3 bases from V and 6 from J; bases not matched to a gene: 0. Hyperthyroidism of Graves' type that showed no ophthalmopathy progression within 18 months was stable. Among the patients, aged 18 to 65, hyperthyroidism was newly diagnosed and had lasted under 2 months. Using roughly 9.4 ml of fresh peripheral blood, PBMCs were prepared.

The source material was blood. The V gene is TRBV3-1, the J gene TRBJ1-1, with 8 bases matching TRBD1. The source is a young woman with Graves' hyperthyroidism. The CDR3 spells CASSHRGPEAFF. In nucleotides, the CDR3 is TGTGCCAGCAGCCACAGGGGGCCTGAAGCTTTCTTT.